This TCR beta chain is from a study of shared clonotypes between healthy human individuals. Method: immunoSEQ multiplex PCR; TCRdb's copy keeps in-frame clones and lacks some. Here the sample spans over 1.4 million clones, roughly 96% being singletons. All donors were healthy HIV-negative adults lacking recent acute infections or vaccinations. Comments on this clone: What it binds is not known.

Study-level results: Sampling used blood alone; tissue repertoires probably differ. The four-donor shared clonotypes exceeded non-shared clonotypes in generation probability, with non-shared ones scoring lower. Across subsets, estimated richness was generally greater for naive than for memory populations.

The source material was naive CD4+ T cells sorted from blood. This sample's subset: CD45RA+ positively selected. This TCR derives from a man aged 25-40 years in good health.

The DNA for the CDR3 is TGCGCCAGCAGCTTGGCAAGCTATTACAATGAGCAGTTCTTC. Protein sequence: CASSLASYYNEQFF. The J gene is TRBJ2-1, the V gene TRBV5-1; D gene ambiguous. Deletions cut 0 bases from V and 4 bases from J, with 8 bases between. Per germline, CDR1 SGHRS and CDR2 YFSETQ. CDR3 length: 14 amino acids. The variable domain in full, with the rest retrieved from reference TRBV5-1 and TRBJ2-1, is KAGVTQTPRYLIKTRGQQVTLSCSPISGHRSVSWYQQTPGQGLQFLFEYFSETQRNKGNFPGRFSGRQFSNSRSEMNVSTLELGDSALYLCASSLASYYNEQFFGPGTRLTVL.